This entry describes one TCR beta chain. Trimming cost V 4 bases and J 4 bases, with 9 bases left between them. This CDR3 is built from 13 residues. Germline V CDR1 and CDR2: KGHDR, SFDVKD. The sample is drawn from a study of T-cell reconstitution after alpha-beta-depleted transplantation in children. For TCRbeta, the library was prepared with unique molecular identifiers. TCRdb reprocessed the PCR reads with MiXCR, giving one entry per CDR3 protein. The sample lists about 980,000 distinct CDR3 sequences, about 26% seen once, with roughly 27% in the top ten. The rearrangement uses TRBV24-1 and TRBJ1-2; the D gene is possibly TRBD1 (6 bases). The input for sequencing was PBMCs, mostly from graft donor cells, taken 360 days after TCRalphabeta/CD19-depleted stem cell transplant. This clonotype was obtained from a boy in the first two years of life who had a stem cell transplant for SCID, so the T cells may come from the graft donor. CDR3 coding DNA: TGTGCCACCAGTGACGGGGGGGCCTATGGCTACACCTTC. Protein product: CATSDGGAYGYTF.